This TCR beta chain was identified in a study of regulatory T cells in long-lasting Graves disease. This clonotype has at least ten counts. In building TCR beta libraries, iRepertoire HTBI primers were used together with Arm-PCR of CDR3 regions. MiXCR, run by TCRdb on the multiplex PCR reads, gives a single entry per CDR3 protein. The profile shows a few hundred thousand distinct CDR3 sequences, 20% to 25% of them singletons. As for time point: persistent/refractory GD, antithyroid drugs over 5 years with positive TRAb. The TCR library was made from RNA extracted from PBMCs. Patients were from an endocrinology department in Xi'an, China. The sequence derives from a female donor with Graves disease. The specimen was peripheral blood mononuclear cells (PBMCs), collected when the disease was refractory, from a patient treated with antithyroid drugs.

CDR3 sequence reads: CASGGAGQGWLSNQPQHF. CDR3 in DNA: TGTGCTAGTGGTGGGGCGGGACAGGGGTGGTTGAGCAATCAGCCCCAGCATTTT. The gene calls are TRBV12-5 and TRBJ1-5; 10 nucleotides agree with TRBD1. Germline CDR1 is LGHNT and CDR2 is FRNRAP. The CDR3 loop spans 18 amino acids. J gave up 1 base and V 5 bases, and 11 bases lay outside the gene matches.